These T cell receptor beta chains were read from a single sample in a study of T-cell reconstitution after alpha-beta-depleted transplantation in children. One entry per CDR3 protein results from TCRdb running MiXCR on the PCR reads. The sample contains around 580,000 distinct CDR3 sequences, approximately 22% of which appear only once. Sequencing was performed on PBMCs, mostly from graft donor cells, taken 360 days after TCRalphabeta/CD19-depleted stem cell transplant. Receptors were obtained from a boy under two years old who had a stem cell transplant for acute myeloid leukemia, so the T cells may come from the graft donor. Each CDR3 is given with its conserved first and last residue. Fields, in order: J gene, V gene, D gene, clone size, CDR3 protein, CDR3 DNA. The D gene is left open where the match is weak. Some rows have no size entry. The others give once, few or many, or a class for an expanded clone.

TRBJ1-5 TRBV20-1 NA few CSARSRGAGNQPQHF TGCAGTGCTAGAAGTCGGGGGGCCGGCAATCAGCCCCAGCATTTT
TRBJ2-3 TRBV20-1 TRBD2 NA CSRKAGGSTDTQYF TGCAGTAGAAAAGCGGGGGGTAGCACAGATACGCAGTATTTT
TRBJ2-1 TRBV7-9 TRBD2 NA CASSYTTSGDYYNEQFF TGTGCCAGCAGCTATACGACTAGCGGGGACTACTACAATGAGCAGTTCTTC
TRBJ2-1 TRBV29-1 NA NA CSVYGPPDNEQFF TGCAGCGTCTACGGACCTCCGGACAATGAGCAGTTCTTC
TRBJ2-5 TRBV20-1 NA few CSANNRIQETQYF TGCAGTGCTAATAACAGGATACAAGAGACCCAGTACTTC
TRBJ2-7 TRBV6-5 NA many CASSPLDSRWQYF TGTGCCAGCAGTCCCCTCGACTCCCGATGGCAGTACTTC
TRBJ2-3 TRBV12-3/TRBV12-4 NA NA CASSPGAHDTQYF TGTGCCAGCAGTCCGGGGGCACACGATACGCAGTATTTT
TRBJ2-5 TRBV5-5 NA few CASRGLSGGQETQYF TGTGCCAGCAGGGGCCTGTCTGGGGGACAAGAGACCCAGTACTTC
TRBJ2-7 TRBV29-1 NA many CSVWTESSYEQYF TGCAGCGTTTGGACGGAGAGCTCCTACGAGCAGTACTTC
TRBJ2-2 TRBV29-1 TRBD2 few CSVGIAGNTGELFF TGCAGCGTTGGAATAGCGGGGAACACCGGGGAGCTGTTTTTT
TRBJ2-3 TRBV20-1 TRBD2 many CSARDPGLSTDTQYF TGCAGTGCTAGAGATCCGGGACTAAGCACAGATACGCAGTATTTT
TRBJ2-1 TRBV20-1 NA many CSARTSYNEQFF TGCAGTGCTAGGACTTCTTACAATGAGCAGTTCTTC
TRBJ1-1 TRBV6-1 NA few CASTLISRNTEAFF TGTGCCAGCACCCTAATAAGCCGGAACACTGAAGCTTTCTTT
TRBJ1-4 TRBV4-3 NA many CASSQRGGDEKLFF TGCGCCAGCAGCCAGAGGGGGGGCGATGAAAAACTGTTTTTT
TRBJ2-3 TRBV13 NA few CASSSARGDGTDTQYF TGTGCCAGCAGCTCCGCCCGCGGGGATGGGACAGATACGCAGTATTTT
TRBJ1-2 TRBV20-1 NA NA CSVGTPGDYGYTF TGCAGTGTAGGGACCCCGGGCGACTATGGCTACACCTTC
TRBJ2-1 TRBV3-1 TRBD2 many CASSRAGPPYNEQFF TGTGCCAGCAGCCGAGCGGGGCCCCCCTACAATGAGCAGTTCTTC